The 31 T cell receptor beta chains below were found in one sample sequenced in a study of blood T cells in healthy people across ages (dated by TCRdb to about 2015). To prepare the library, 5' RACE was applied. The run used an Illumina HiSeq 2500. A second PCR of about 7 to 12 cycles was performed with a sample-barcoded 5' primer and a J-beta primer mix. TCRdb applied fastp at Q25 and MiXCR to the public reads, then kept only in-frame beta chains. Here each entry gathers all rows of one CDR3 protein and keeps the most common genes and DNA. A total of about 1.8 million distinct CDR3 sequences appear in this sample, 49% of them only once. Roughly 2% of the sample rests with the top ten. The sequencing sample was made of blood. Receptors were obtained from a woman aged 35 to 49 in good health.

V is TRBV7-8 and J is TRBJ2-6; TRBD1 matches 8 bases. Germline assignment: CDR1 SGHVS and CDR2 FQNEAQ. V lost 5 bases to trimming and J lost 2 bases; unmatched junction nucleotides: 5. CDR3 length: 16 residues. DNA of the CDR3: TGTGCCAGCAGCCGCAAGGACAGGGCTGGGGCCAACGTCCTGACTTTC. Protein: CASSRKDRAGANVLTF.

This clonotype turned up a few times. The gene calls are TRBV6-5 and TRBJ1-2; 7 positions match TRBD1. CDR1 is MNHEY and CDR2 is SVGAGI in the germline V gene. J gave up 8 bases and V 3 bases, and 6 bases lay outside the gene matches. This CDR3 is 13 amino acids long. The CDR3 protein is CASSYGDSSGYTF. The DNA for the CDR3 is TGTGCCAGCAGTTATGGGGACAGCTCGGGCTACACCTTC.

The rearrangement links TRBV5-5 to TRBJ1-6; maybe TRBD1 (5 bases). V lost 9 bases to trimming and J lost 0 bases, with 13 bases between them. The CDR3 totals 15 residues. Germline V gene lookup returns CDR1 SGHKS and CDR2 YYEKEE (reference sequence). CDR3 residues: CATWDGSSYNSPLHF. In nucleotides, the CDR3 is TGTGCCACATGGGACGGGAGCTCCTATAATTCACCCCTCCACTTT.

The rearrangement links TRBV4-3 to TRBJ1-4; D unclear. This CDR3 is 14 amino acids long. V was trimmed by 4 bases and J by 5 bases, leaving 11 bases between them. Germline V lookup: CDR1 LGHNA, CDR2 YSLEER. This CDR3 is CASSPSGINEKLFF. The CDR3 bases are TGCGCCAGCAGCCCCTCCGGGATCAATGAAAAACTGTTTTTT.

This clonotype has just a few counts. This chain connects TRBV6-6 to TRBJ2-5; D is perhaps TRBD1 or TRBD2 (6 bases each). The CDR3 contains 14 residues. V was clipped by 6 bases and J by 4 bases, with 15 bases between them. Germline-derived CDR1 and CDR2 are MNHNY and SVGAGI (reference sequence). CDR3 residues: CASSPRGVSETQYF. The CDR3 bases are TGTGCCAGCAGCCCTAGGGGGGTTTCAGAGACCCAGTACTTC.

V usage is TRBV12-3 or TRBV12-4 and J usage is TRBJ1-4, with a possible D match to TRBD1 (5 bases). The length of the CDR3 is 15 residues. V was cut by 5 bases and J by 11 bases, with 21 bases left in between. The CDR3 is CASSPARAGGDKLFF. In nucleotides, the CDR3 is TGTGCCAGCAGTCCCGCGCGGGCTGGAGGGGACAAACTGTTTTTT.

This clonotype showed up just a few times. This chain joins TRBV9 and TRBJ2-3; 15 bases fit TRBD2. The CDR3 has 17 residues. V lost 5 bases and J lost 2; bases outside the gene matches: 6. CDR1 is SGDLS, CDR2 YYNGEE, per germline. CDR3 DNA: TGTGCCAGCAGTGTGGGACTAGCGGGGGGCCCCACAGATACGCAGTATTTT. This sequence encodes CASSVGLAGGPTDTQYF.

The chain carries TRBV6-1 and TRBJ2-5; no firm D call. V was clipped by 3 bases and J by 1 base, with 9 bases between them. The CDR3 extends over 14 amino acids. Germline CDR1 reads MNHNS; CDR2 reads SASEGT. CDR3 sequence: CASSDASSQETQYF. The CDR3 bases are TGTGCCAGCAGTGATGCGTCCAGCCAAGAGACCCAGTACTTC.

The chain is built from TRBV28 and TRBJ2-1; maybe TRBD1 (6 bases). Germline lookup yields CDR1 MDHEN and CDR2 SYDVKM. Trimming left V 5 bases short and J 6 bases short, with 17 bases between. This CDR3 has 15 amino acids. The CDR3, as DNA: TGTGCCAGCAGTCTCAGACAGGCGGGTAGCAATGAGCAGTTCTTC. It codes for CASSLRQAGSNEQFF.

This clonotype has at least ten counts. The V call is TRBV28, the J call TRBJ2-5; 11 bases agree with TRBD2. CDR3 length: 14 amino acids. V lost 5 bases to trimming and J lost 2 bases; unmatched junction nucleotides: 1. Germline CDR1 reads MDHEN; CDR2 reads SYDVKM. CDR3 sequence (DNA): TGTGCCAGCAGTCGGACTAGCGGGCAAGAGACCCAGTACTTC. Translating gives CASSRTSGQETQYF.

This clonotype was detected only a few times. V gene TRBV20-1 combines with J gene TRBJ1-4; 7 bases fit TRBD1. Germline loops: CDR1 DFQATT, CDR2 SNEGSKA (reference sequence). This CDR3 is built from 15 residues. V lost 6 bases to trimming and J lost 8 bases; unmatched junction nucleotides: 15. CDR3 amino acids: CSAPLIQGRGEKLFF. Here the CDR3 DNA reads TGCAGTGCCCCGCTTATACAGGGGCGGGGGGAAAAACTGTTTTTT.

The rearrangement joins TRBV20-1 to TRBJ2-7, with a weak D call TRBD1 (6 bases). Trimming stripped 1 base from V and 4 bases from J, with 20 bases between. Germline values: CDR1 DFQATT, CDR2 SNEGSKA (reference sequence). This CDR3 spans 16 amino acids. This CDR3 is CSARALTGTLPYEQYF. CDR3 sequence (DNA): TGCAGTGCTAGAGCCCTAACCGGGACACTTCCTTACGAGCAGTACTTC.

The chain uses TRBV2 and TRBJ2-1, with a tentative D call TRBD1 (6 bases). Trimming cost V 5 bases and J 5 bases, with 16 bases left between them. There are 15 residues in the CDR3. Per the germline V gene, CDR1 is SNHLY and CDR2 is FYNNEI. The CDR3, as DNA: TGTGCCAGCAGTTCGCAGGGGCTTGGGAACAATGAGCAGTTCTTC. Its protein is CASSSQGLGNNEQFF.

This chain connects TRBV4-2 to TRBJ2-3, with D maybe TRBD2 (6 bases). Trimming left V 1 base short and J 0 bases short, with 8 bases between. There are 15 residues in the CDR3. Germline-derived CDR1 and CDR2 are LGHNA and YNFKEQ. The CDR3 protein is CASSQGGESTDTQYF. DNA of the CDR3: TGTGCCAGCAGCCAAGGCGGGGAGAGCACAGATACGCAGTATTTT.

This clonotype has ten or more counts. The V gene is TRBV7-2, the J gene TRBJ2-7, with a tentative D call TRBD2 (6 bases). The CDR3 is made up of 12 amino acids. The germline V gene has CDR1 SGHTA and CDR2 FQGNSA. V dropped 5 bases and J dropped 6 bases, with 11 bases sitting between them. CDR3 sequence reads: CASSPGVGEQYF. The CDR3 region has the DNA TGTGCCAGCAGCCCGGGGGTGGGCGAGCAGTACTTC.

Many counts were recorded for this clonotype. CDR3 region: CASSQDRQAYEQYF. DNA of the CDR3: TGCGCCAGCAGCCAAGATCGGCAGGCCTACGAGCAGTACTTC. The chain uses TRBV4-3 and TRBJ2-7; D gene uncertain. Germline V gene lookup returns CDR1 LGHNA and CDR2 YSLEER. The CDR3 sequence is 14 residues long. With 0 bases removed from V and 2 bases from J, the gap between germline ends came to 8 bases.

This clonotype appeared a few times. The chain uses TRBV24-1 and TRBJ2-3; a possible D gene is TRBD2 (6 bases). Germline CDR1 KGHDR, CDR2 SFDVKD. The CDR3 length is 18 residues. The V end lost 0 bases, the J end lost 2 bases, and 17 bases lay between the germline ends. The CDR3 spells CATSDLRETATFTDTQYF. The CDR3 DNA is TGTGCCACCAGTGATTTGCGGGAGACAGCGACTTTCACAGATACGCAGTATTTT.

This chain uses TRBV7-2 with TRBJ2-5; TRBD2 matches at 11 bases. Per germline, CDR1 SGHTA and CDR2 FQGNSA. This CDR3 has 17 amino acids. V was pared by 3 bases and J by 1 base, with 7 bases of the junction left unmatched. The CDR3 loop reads CASSFSGTSGFQETQYF. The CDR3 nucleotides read TGTGCCAGCAGCTTTTCAGGGACTAGCGGTTTCCAAGAGACCCAGTACTTC.

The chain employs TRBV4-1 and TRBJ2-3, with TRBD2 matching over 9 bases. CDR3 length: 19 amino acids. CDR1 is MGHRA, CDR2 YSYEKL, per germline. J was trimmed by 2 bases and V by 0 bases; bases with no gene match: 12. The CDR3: CASSQESPSGVTSTDTQYF. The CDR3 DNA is TGCGCCAGCAGCCAAGAGAGCCCTAGCGGGGTCACTTCCACAGATACGCAGTATTTT.

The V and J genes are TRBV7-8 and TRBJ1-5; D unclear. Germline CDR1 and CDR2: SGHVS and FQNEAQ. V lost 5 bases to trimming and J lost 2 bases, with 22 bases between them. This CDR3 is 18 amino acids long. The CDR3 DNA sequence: TGTGCCAGCAGCCGATCTGAGGCGGGTCGGACGGGCAATCAGCCCCAGCATTTT. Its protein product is CASSRSEAGRTGNQPQHF.

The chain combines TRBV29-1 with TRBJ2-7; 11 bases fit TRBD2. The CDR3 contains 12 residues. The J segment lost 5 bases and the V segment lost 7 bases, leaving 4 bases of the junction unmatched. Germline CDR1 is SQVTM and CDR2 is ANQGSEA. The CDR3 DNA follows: TGCAGCGGACGACTAGCGGGGAACGAGCAGTACTTC. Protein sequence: CSGRLAGNEQYF.

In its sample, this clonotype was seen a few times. The CDR3 protein is CSVDGTGYNEQFF. The CDR3 DNA is TGCAGCGTAGACGGGACAGGGTACAATGAGCAGTTCTTC. The chain uses TRBV29-1 and TRBJ2-1, with 9 positions matching TRBD1. Germline V lookup: CDR1 SQVTM, CDR2 ANQGSEA. Trimming at V came to 6 bases and at J to 4 bases, leaving 4 bases not matched to a gene. The CDR3 spans 13 residues.

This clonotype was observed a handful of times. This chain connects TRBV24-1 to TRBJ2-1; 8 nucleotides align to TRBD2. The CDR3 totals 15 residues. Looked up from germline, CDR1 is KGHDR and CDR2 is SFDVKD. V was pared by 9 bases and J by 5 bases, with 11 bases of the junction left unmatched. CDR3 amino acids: CATGSERGLHNEQFF. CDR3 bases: TGTGCCACCGGGTCCGAGCGGGGGCTACACAATGAGCAGTTCTTC.

CDR3 amino acids: CASSVAVAGAAIGYGYTF. CDR3 nucleotides: TGTGCCAGCAGCGTAGCTGTGGCAGGGGCGGCTATCGGCTATGGCTACACCTTC. The rearrangement links TRBV9 to TRBJ1-2; D is possibly TRBD1 (6 bases). The V gene's germline CDR1 is SGDLS and CDR2 YYNGEE. The CDR3 covers 18 residues. The V end was cut by 0 bases, the J end by 4 bases, with 22 bases between.

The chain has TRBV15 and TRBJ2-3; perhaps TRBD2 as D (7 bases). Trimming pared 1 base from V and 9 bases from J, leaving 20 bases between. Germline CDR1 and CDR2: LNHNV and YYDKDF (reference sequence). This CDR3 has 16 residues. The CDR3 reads CATSRVEGGDARTQYF. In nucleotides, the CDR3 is TGTGCCACCAGCAGAGTTGAGGGGGGGGACGCTCGGACGCAGTATTTT.

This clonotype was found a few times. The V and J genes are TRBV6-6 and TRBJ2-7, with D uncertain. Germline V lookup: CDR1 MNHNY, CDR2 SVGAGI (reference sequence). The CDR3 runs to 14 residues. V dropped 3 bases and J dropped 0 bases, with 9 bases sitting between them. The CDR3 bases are TGTGCCAGCAGTTATATCGAGCACTCCTACGAGCAGTACTTC. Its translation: CASSYIEHSYEQYF.

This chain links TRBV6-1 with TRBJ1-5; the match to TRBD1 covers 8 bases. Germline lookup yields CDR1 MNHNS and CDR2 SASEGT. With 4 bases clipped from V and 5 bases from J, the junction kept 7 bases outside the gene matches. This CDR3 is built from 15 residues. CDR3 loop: CASSAGRGLDQPQHF. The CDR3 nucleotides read TGTGCCAGCAGTGCCGGCAGGGGGCTAGATCAGCCCCAGCATTTT.

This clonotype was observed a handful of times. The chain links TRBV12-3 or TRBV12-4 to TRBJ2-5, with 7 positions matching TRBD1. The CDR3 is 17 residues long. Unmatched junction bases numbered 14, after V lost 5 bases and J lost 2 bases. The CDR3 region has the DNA TGTGCCAGCAGTCCCCCGGGGACAGCCCGGACTCAAGAGACCCAGTACTTC. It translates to CASSPPGTARTQETQYF.

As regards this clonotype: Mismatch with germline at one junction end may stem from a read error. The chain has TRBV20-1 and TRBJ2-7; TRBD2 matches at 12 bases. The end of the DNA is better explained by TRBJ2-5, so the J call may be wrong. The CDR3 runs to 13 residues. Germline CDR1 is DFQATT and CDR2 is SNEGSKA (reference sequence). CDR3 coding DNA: TGCGGTGCTAGCGGGGGGGCCAGAGAGACCCAGTACTTC. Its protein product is CGASGGARETQYF.

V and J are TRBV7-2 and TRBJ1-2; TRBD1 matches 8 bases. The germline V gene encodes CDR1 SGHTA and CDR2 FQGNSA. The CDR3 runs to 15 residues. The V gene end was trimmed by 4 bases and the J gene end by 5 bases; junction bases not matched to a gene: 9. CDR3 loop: CASSSDRARFYGYTF. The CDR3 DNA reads TGTGCCAGCAGCTCGGACAGGGCTAGATTTTATGGCTACACCTTC.

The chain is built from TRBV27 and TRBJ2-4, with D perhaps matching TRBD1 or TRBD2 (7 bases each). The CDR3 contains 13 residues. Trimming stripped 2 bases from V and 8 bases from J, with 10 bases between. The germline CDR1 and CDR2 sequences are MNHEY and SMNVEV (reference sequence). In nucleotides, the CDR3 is TGTGCCAGCAGTTTAGCAGGGGGGGACATTCAGTACTTC. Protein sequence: CASSLAGGDIQYF.